This paragraph covers one T cell receptor beta chain sequence. Its antigen is as yet unknown. This specimen comes from a study of beta chain features in type 1 diabetes. Study-wide results and limits: Type 1 diabetes patients had moderately but significantly shorter TCRB CDR3s in all four CD4+ subsets.

Germline V gene lookup returns CDR1 PRHDT and CDR2 FYEKMQ (reference sequence). The CDR3 is made up of 17 amino acids. V lost 5 bases to trimming and J lost 5 bases; unmatched junction nucleotides: 15. Expressed TCRB transcripts got sequenced, as all isolated RNA was reverse transcribed. The method was immunoSEQ multiplex PCR; TCRdb's version includes in-frame clones alone and lacks a portion of them. Of some 130,000 clones in the sample, roughly 10% are singletons; the top ten hold over 0.6%. Input material: central memory CD4+ T cells from blood. The TCR sequence derives from a man younger than 40 with type 1 diabetes. The chain employs TRBV13 and TRBJ2-3; 8 bases match TRBD1. The CDR3 region has the DNA TGTGCCAGCAGCCCCCCAAGGGCAGGGGGCACGAAAGATACGCAGTATTTT. This codes for CASSPPRAGGTKDTQYF.